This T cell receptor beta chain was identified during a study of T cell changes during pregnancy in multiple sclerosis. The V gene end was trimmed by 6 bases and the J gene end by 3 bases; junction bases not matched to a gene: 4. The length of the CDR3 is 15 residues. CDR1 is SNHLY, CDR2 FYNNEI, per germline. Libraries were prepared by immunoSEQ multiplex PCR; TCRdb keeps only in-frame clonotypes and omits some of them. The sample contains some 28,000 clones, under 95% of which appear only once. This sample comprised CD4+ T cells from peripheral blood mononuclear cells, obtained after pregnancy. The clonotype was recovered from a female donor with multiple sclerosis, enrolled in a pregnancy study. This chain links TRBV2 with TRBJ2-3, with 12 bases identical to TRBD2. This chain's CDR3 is CASRELAGGTDTQYF. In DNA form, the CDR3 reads TGTGCCAGCAGAGAACTAGCGGGAGGAACAGATACGCAGTATTTT.